Reported below is one T cell receptor beta chain. Its cognate antigen is unknown. These data belong to a study of CXCR3-negative and CXCR3-positive naive CD8 T cells. Overall study findings and caveats: The study found more hydrophobic TRB CDR3s in CXCR3-positive naive cells than in CXCR3-negative naive cells.

5' RACE with UMI labels generated the TRB cDNA libraries. Using the 5' RACE reads, TCRdb records one entry per CDR3 protein without DNA. This table holds over 150,000 distinct CDR3 sequences. The sequencing sample was made of naive CXCR3+ CD8+ T cells from blood. Specified subset: CD45RO-CCR7+CD27+CD95- naive CD8+ T cells expressing CXCR3 (TNR3+). The clonotype was recovered from a human donor in good health. Some clones in this sample may be carry-over from other donors' samples.

The CDR3 loop is CASSLGYGTDEQFF. This chain uses TRBV7-3 with TRBJ2-1; the D call from TCRdb, TRBD1, cannot be confirmed without DNA. This CDR3 has 14 residues. CDR1 is SGHTA, CDR2 FQGTGA, per germline.